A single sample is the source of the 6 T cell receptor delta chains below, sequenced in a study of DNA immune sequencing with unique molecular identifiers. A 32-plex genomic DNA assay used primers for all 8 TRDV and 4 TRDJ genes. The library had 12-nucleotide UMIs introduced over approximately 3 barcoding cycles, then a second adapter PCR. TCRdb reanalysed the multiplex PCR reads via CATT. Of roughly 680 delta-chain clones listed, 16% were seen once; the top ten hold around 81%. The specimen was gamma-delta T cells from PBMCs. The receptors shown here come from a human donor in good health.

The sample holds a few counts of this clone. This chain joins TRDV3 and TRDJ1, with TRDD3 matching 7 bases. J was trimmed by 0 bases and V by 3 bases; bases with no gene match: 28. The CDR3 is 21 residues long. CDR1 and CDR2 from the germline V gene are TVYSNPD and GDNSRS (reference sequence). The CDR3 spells CAFQDPELIYGIPMYTDKLIF. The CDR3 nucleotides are TGTGCCTTCCAGGATCCTGAACTTATTTATGGGATACCGATGTACACCGATAAACTCATCTTT.

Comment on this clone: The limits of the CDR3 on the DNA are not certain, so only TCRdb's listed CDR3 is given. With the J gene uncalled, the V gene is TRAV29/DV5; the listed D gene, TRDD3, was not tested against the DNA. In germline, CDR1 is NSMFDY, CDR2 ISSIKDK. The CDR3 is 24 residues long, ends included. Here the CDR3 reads CSVLLCSNSRPLWAGFSANLKLIF.

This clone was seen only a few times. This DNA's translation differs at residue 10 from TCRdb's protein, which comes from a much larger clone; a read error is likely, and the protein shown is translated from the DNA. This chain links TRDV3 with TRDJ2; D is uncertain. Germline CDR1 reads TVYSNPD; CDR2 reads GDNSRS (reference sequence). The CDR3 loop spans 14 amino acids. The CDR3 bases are TGTGCCTTTTCCCCGCCCCTTTTGACATCACAACTCTTCTTT. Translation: CAFSPPLLTSQLFF.

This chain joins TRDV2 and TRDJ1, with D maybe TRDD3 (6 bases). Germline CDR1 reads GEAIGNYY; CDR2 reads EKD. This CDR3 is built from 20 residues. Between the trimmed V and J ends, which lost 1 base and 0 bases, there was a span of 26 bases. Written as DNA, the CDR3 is TGTGCCTGTGACACACTTATAGGGGCTGGGGACGCTAAGTACACCGATAAACTCATCTTT. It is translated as CACDTLIGAGDAKYTDKLIF.

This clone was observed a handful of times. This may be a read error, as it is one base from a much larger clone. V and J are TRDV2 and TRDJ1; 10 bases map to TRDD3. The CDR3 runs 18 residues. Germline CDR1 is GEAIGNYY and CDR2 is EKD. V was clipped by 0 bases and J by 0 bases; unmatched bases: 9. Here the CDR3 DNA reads TGTGCCTGTGACACCATGATGGGGGATACTTCGTACACCGATAAACTCATCTTT. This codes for CACDTMMGDTSYTDKLIF.

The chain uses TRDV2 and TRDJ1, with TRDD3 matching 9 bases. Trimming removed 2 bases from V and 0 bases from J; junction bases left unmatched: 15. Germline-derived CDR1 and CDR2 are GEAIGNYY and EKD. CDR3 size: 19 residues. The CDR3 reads CACDKVGWGMSSDTDKLIF. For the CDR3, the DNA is TGTGCCTGTGACAAGGTCGGCTGGGGGATGTCGTCCGACACCGATAAACTCATCTTT.